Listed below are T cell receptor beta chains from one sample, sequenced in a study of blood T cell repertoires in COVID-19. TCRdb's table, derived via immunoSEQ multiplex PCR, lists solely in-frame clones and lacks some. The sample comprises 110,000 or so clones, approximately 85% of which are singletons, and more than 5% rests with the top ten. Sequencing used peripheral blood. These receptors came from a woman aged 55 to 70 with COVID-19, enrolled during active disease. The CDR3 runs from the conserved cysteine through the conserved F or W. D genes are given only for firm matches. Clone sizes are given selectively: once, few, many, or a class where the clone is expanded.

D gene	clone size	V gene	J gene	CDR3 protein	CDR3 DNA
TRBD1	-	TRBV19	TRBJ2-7	CASSPRDRTYEQYF	TGTGCCAGTAGTCCTCGGGACAGAACCTACGAGCAGTACTTC
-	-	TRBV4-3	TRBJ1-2	CASSHQDRVGGGYTF	TGCGCCAGCAGCCATCAGGACCGGGTCGGGGGGGGCTACACCTTC
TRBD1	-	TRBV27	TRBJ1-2	CASSFGTGYGYTF	TGTGCCAGCAGTTTTGGGACAGGGTATGGCTACACCTTC
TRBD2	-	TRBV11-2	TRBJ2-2	CASTFQAGRNTGELFF	TGTGCCAGCACCTTCCAAGCGGGACGGAACACCGGGGAGCTGTTTTTT
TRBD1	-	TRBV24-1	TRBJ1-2	CATHPGTGIYNYGYTF	TGTGCCACCCACCCGGGGACAGGGATATATAACTATGGCTACACCTTC
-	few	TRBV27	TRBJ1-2	CASSFTGSNGYTF	TGTGCCAGCAGTTTCACAGGGAGCAATGGCTACACCTTC
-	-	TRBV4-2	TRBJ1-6	CASSQMGSNSPLHF	TGTGCCAGCAGCCAAATGGGCTCTAATTCACCCCTCCACTTT
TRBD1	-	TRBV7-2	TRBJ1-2	CASSSGQGAGGYTF	TGTGCCAGCAGCTCGGGACAGGGGGCGGGTGGCTACACCTTC
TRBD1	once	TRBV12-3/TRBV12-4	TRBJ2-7	CATGQGVYEQYF	TGTGCAACGGGACAGGGAGTTTACGAGCAGTACTTC
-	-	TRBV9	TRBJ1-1	CASTAGTPGTNTEAFF	TGTGCCAGCACCGCCGGGACTCCCGGCACGAACACTGAAGCTTTCTTT
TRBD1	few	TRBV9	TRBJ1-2	CASSVGQEINYGYTF	TGTGCCAGCAGCGTGGGACAGGAGATTAACTATGGCTACACCTTC
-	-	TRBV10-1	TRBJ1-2	CASRGQGNYGYTF	TGCGCCAGCAGAGGGCAGGGTAACTATGGCTACACCTTC
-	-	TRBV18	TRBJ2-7	CASSPPTGVSYEQYF	TGTGCCAGCTCACCACCGACAGGCGTTTCCTACGAGCAGTACTTC